The 20 T cell receptor beta chains presented below share a single source sample, sequenced in a study of T cell clonality in common variable immunodeficiency. Produced via immunoSEQ multiplex PCR; TCRdb's table is partial and in-frame only. Singletons are absent from the sample, which has fewer than 75,000 clones. The sample consisted of peripheral blood mononuclear cells. These TCRs come from a person between 18 and 75 years old in good health.

This clone was counted many times. The read finishes 3 residues shy of the CDR3 end, and the germline J gene is used to complete it. This chain uses TRBV5-4 with TRBJ2-1; 8 positions agree with TRBD1. Germline CDR1 SGHNT, CDR2 YYREEE (reference sequence). V dropped 1 base and J dropped 6; count of bases not matched to a gene: 0. This CDR3 is built from 13 residues. CDR3 loop: CASSLTGGNEQFF. Partial CDR3 DNA: TGTGCCAGCAGCTTGACAGGGGGCAATGAG.

This clone was found many times. The read ends 3 residues shy of where the CDR3 ends; the end is completed using the germline J gene. V and J are TRBV20-1 and TRBJ2-7; no reliable D call. Trimming stripped 0 bases from V and 4 bases from J, with 13 bases between. CDR3 length: 14 residues. Per germline, CDR1 DFQATT and CDR2 SNEGSKA (reference sequence). Incomplete CDR3 DNA: TGCAGTGCTAGAGAAAGTCAGCGCCATTACGAG. It codes for CSARESQRHYE. The entire CDR3 protein reads CSARESQRHYEQYF.

This clone was recorded at least ten times. The read ends 3 residues before the CDR3 terminus; that terminus is restored from the germline J gene. J is TRBJ2-3 and V is TRBV13, with 8 nucleotides matching TRBD2. The CDR3 is 20 amino acids. Germline values: CDR1 PRHDT, CDR2 FYEKMQ (reference sequence). Trimming removed 2 bases from V and 2 bases from J; junction bases left unmatched: 18. The CDR3 DNA, read in part, is TGTGCCAGCAGCTTACAAAAGCGGGAGTTAGGTAGGGCCTCCACAGATACG. It is translated as CASSLQKRELGRASTDT. The entire CDR3 protein is CASSLQKRELGRASTDTQYF.

There are many counts of this clone. The CDR3 end falls 3 residues outside the read, so it is completed with the germline J gene. This chain connects TRBV5-1 to TRBJ1-1, with 8 bases aligning to TRBD1. From germline, CDR1 is SGHRS and CDR2 YFSETQ. There are 13 residues in the CDR3. The CDR3 is CASSLQGQGEAFF. The sequenced part of the CDR3 DNA is TGCGCCAGCAGCTTGCAAGGACAGGGCGAA. Complete variable domain (other parts from reference TRBV5-1 and TRBJ1-1): KAGVTQTPRYLIKTRGQQVTLSCSPISGHRSVSWYQQTPGQGLQFLFEYFSETQRNKGNFPGRFSGRQFSNSRSEMNVSTLELGDSALYLCASSLQGQGEAFFGQGTRLTVV.

This clone was recorded many times. The read terminates 3 residues before the CDR3 end, so the remaining end is supplied by the germline J gene. This chain joins TRBV6-2 or TRBV6-3 and TRBJ2-2; 11 nucleotides align to TRBD2. The germline V gene has CDR1 MNHEY and CDR2 SVGEGT. The J segment lost 1 base and the V segment lost 2 bases, leaving 0 bases of the junction unmatched. The CDR3 is made up of 16 amino acids. CDR3 region: CASSYTSGGNTGELFF. The CDR3 DNA, read in part, is TGTGCCAGCAGTTACACTAGCGGGGGGAACACCGGGGAG.

This clone was seen at least ten times. The read gets to within 3 residues of the CDR3 end, and the germline J gene fills in the rest. The J gene is TRBJ1-2, the V gene TRBV7-9; TRBD1 aligns across 7 bases. The CDR3 totals 14 residues. Germline assignment: CDR1 SEHNR and CDR2 FQNEAQ (reference sequence). The J segment lost 4 bases and the V segment lost 5 bases, leaving 7 bases of the junction unmatched. The chain's CDR3 is CASSLGQASYGYTF. The sequenced CDR3 bases are TGTGCCAGCAGCCTCGGACAGGCAAGCTATGGC. The entire variable domain, with the rest obtained from reference TRBV7-9 and TRBJ1-2, is as follows: DTGVSQNPRHKITKRGQNVTFRCDPISEHNRLYWYRQTLGQGPEFLTYFQNEAQLEKSRLLSDRFSAERPKGSFSTLEIQRTEQGDSAMYLCASSLGQASYGYTFGSGTRLTVV.

This clone was counted many times. The CDR3 end lies 3 residues beyond the end of the read and is filled in from the germline J gene. This sequence joins TRBV12-5 and TRBJ2-7, with TRBD1 identical over 9 bases. The CDR3 is 16 amino acids. J lost 6 bases, V lost 0 bases, and 9 bases had no gene match. The germline V gene encodes CDR1 LGHNT and CDR2 FRNRAP. The CDR3 reads CASGLVPRTGACEQYF. CDR3 bases read: TGTGCTAGTGGTTTGGTACCTAGGACAGGGGCCTGCGAG.

There are many counts of this clone. The read is 3 residues too short to cover the CDR3 end, so that end is filled in from the germline J gene. The chain has TRBV13 and TRBJ1-6; TRBD1 aligns across 7 bases. Germline assignment: CDR1 PRHDT and CDR2 FYEKMQ (reference sequence). The CDR3 runs to 16 residues. Unmatched junction bases numbered 7, after V lost 5 bases and J lost 3 bases. The CDR3 DNA, read in part, is TGTGCCAGCAGCCCCCTGGGGACAGTCTATAATTCACCC. Translating it yields CASSPLGTVYNSP. The full CDR3 protein is CASSPLGTVYNSPLHF.

At least ten counts were recorded for this clone. Read sequence stops 3 residues before the CDR3 end, and the germline J gene provides the missing end. V usage is TRBV7-9 and J usage is TRBJ1-3; D is possibly TRBD1 (5 bases). V lost 5 bases and J 2 bases, leaving 13 bases between the germline ends. CDR1 and CDR2 from the germline V gene are SEHNR and FQNEAQ (reference sequence). The CDR3 spans 15 residues. The CDR3 DNA, read in part, is TGTGCCAGCAGCCCCGGTGCAGGGACTGGAAACACC. Its translation: CASSPGAGTGNT. The full CDR3 protein is CASSPGAGTGNTIYF.

Many counts were recorded for this clone. The read stops 3 residues short of the end of the CDR3; the missing end is completed from the germline J gene. The chain links TRBV20-1 to TRBJ1-1; TRBD1 aligns across 8 bases. Trimming at V came to 0 bases and at J to 2 bases, leaving 5 bases not matched to a gene. The CDR3 runs 15 residues. Germline values: CDR1 DFQATT, CDR2 SNEGSKA (reference sequence). CDR3 protein: CSARDSAGGNTEAFF. The sequenced part of the CDR3 DNA is TGCAGTGCTAGAGATAGCGCAGGGGGCAACACTGAA.

This clone was counted ten times or more. The read ends 3 residues shy of where the CDR3 ends; the end is completed using the germline J gene. V gene TRBV4-1 combines with J gene TRBJ2-3; the match to TRBD1 covers 11 bases. V lost 4 bases to trimming and J lost 3 bases; unmatched junction nucleotides: 3. This CDR3 is 15 amino acids long. Germline V gene lookup returns CDR1 MGHRA and CDR2 YSYEKL. The CDR3 DNA, read in part, is TGCGCCAGCAGCCCGGGACAGGGGGGAACAGATACG. Its protein product is CASSPGQGGTDT. The whole CDR3 region reads CASSPGQGGTDTQYF.

In this sample, this clone turned up many times. The CDR3 loop reads CSATVTGTSGSYEQYF. CDR3 DNA, as far as it was read: TGCAGTGCTACTGTTACAGGGACTAGCGGGAGCTACGAG. The chain employs TRBV20-1 and TRBJ2-7; 14 bases are a match to TRBD2. The missing CDR3 end, 3 residues past where the read stops, is filled in from the germline J gene. CDR1 is DFQATT, CDR2 SNEGSKA, per germline (reference sequence). This CDR3 is 16 amino acids long. The V gene end was trimmed by 4 bases and the J gene end by 3 bases; junction bases not matched to a gene: 8.

This clone was observed many times. The read is 3 residues too short to cover the CDR3 end, so that end is filled in from the germline J gene. J is TRBJ2-7 and V is TRBV14, with 8 bases lining up with TRBD1. Germline V lookup: CDR1 SGHDN, CDR2 FVKESK. The CDR3 spans 15 residues. V gave up 6 bases and J gave up 0 bases; unmatched junction bases: 7. The sequenced CDR3 bases are TGTGCCAGCAGTATTGGACAGGGACTCTCCTACGAG. Translation gives CASSIGQGLSYE. The CDR3 reads in full as CASSIGQGLSYEQYF.

This clone has a count of ten or more. The CDR3 loop is CASSFTSNTEAFF. The DNA read from the CDR3 is TGTGCCAGCAGCTTCACAAGTAACACTGAA. The rearrangement links TRBV7-3 to TRBJ1-1; D gene uncertain. The CDR3 goes on 3 residues after the read ends, and that part is filled in from the germline J gene. This CDR3 contains 13 residues. Germline lookup yields CDR1 SGHTA and CDR2 FQGTGA. V lost 3 bases, J lost 2 bases, and 7 bases lay in between. Full variable domain (remainder filled in from reference TRBV7-3 and TRBJ1-1): GAGVSQTPSNKVTEKGKYVELRCDPISGHTALYWYRQSLGQGPEFLIYFQGTGAADDSGLPNDRFFAVRPEGSVSTLKIQRTERGDSAVYLCASSFTSNTEAFFGQGTRLTVV.

Comment on this clone: Read sequence stops 3 residues before the CDR3 end, and the germline J gene provides the missing end. This chain joins TRBV2 and TRBJ2-2; D possibly uses TRBD1 or TRBD2 (7 bases each). Per the germline V gene, CDR1 is SNHLY and CDR2 is FYNNEI. There are 15 residues in the CDR3. The V and J ends lost 4 bases and 7 bases respectively, with 16 bases between them. The covered CDR3 bases are TGTGCCAGCAGTGTGTTGCAGGGGGAGGGCGGGGAG. Its protein product is CASSVLQGEGGE. In full, the CDR3 reads CASSVLQGEGGELFF.

This clone came up many times. Read sequence stops 3 residues before the CDR3 end, and the germline J gene provides the missing end. V usage is TRBV20-1 and J usage is TRBJ1-3, with TRBD1 matching 8 bases. V was clipped by 5 bases and J by 0 bases; unmatched bases: 3. In germline, CDR1 is DFQATT, CDR2 SNEGSKA (reference sequence). This CDR3 has 14 residues. This chain's CDR3 is CSAYTGGSGNTIYF. The CDR3 DNA, read in part, is TGCAGTGCTTATACAGGGGGCTCTGGAAACACC.

This clone was recorded many times. Coverage ceases 3 residues before the CDR3 finishes, and the germline J gene fills in the end. The chain couples TRBV28 to TRBJ1-2; D not certain. CDR1 is MDHEN, CDR2 SYDVKM, per germline. This CDR3 has 13 amino acids. V lost 6 bases and J lost 0, with 8 bases in between. The chain's CDR3 is CASRHDTNYGYTF. The covered CDR3 bases are TGTGCCAGCAGACACGACACTAACTATGGC.

This clone was seen repeatedly, ten times or more. The sequenced CDR3 bases are TGTGCCAGCAGACAGGGCTGGAACACTGAA. Protein product: CASRQGWNTE. The CDR3 as a whole reads CASRQGWNTEAFF. The chain recombines TRBV2 with TRBJ1-1, with a weak D call TRBD1 (6 bases). Read coverage stops 3 residues before the CDR3 terminus; the germline J gene supplies the remainder. The CDR3 extends over 13 amino acids. The germline V gene has CDR1 SNHLY and CDR2 FYNNEI. Trimming left V 6 bases short and J 1 base short, with 9 bases between.

This clone was detected ten times or more. The CDR3 end lies 3 residues beyond the end of the read and is filled in from the germline J gene. The chain recombines TRBV20-1 with TRBJ2-2, with TRBD1 identical over 7 bases. Trimming cost V 2 bases and J 4 bases; bases outside gene matches: 1. The CDR3 is 13 amino acids. Germline V lookup: CDR1 DFQATT, CDR2 SNEGSKA (reference sequence). The sequenced part of the CDR3 DNA is TGCAGTGCTAGAAAGGGGGCCACCGGGGAG. Translation: CSARKGATGE. The full CDR3 sequence reads CSARKGATGELFF.

This clone came up many times. Read coverage stops 3 residues before the CDR3 terminus; the germline J gene supplies the remainder. The chain has TRBV19 and TRBJ2-5, with D tentatively TRBD2 (5 bases). The V gene lost 1 base and the J gene lost 1 base, with 13 bases spanning the gap. This CDR3 is built from 16 residues. CDR1 LNHDA and CDR2 SQIVND come from the germline V gene (reference sequence). CDR3 protein: CASSIGPRAIQETQYF. CDR3 bases read: TGTGCCAGTAGTATAGGCCCGCGGGCAATCCAAGAGACC. The full variable domain, completed using reference TRBV19 and TRBJ2-5, is DGGITQSPKYLFRKEGQNVTLSCEQNLNHDAMYWYRQDPGQGLRLIYYSQIVNDFQKGDIAEGYSVSREKKESFPLTVTSAQKNPTAFYLCASSIGPRAIQETQYFGPGTRLLVL.